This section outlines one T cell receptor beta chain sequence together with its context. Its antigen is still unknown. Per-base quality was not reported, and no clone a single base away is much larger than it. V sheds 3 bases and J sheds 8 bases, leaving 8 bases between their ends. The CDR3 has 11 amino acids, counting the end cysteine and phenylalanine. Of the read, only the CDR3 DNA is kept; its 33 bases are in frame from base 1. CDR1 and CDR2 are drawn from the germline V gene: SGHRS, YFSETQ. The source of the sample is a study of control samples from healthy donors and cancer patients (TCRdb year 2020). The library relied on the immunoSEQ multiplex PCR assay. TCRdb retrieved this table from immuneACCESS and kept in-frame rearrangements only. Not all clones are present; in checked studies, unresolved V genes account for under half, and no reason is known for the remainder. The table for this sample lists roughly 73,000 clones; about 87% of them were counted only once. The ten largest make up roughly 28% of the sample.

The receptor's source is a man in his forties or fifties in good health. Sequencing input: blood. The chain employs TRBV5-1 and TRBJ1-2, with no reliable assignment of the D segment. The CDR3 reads CASSSLRGYTF. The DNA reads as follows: TGCGCCAGCAGCTCCCTCCGAGGCTACACCTTC.